This TCR beta chain is drawn from a study of PD-1 blockade in classical Hodgkin lymphoma. Measured with immunoSEQ multiplex PCR; TCRdb has only the in-frame clones, and not every one. The sample shows 45,000 to 55,000 clones, roughly 80% of them seen only once. Notes on the study in general: Possibly reflecting disease activity or prior therapy, repertoire differences have causes that remain undefined. Diminished baseline TCR diversity has been reported in newly diagnosed patients relative to healthy donors. CD8+ TCR diversity did not rise significantly by C4D1, unlike CD4+.

Every patient had relapsed following autologous stem cell transplantation, and cohorts differed in brentuximab vedotin exposure. Patients reached a best response of complete response, partial response or progressive disease. This CDR3 is built from 11 residues. The germline gives CDR1 SEHNR, CDR2 FQNEAQ (reference sequence). V lost 4 bases, J lost 14 bases, and 11 bases lay in between. With regard to this clone: Antigen specificity is unknown.

The source material was peripheral blood mononuclear cells (PBMCs), sampled at baseline. This receptor was taken from a human donor with classical Hodgkin lymphoma. This chain connects TRBV7-9 to TRBJ1-4; D might be TRBD1 (5 bases). CDR3 in amino acids: CASSSQVRLFF. Here the CDR3 DNA reads TGTGCCAGCAGCTCACAGGTTCGGCTGTTTTTT. The complete variable domain, with remaining parts taken from reference TRBV7-9 and TRBJ1-4, reads DTGVSQNPRHKITKRGQNVTFRCDPISEHNRLYWYRQTLGQGPEFLTYFQNEAQLEKSRLLSDRFSAERPKGSFSTLEIQRTEQGDSAMYLCASSSQVRLFFGSGTQLSVL.